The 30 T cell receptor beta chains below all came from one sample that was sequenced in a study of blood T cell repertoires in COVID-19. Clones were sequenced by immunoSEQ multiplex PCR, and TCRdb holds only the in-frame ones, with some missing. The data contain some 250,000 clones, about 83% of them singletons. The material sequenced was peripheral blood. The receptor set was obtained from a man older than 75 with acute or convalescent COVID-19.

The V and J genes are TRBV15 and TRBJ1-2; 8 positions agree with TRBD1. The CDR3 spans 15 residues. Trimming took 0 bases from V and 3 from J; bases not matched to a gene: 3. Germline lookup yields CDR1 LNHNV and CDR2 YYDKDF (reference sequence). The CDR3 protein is CATSREQGVDYGYTF. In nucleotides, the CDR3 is TGTGCCACCAGCAGAGAACAGGGGGTGGACTATGGCTACACCTTC.

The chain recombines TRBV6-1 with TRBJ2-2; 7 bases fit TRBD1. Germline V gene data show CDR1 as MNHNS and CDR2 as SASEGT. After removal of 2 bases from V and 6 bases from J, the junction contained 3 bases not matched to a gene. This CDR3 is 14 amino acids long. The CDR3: CASSEIQGSGELFF. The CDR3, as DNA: TGTGCCAGCAGTGAAATACAGGGGTCCGGGGAGCTGTTTTTT.

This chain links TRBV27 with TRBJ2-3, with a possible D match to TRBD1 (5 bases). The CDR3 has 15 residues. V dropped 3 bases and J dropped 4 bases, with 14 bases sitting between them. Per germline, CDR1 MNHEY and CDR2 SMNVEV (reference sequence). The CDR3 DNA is TGTGCCAGCAGTTTCAGGGTTGGAGCCCCAGATACGCAGTATTTT. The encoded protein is CASSFRVGAPDTQYF.

The DNA of the CDR3 is TGTGCCAGCAGTAAGCAAGGGGCGTCGACAGATACGCAGTATTTT. This sequence encodes CASSKQGASTDTQYF. This chain links TRBV6-4 with TRBJ2-3, with D perhaps matching TRBD1 (5 bases). V lost 5 bases to trimming and J lost 3 bases, with 15 bases between them. The CDR3 runs 15 residues. CDR1 is MRHNA, CDR2 SNTAGT, per germline.

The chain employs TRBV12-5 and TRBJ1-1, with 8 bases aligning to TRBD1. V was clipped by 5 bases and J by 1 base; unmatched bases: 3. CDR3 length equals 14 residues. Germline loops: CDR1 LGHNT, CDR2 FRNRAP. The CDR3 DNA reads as TGTGCTAGTGGTATCGACAGGGGGAACACTGAAGCTTTCTTT. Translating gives CASGIDRGNTEAFF. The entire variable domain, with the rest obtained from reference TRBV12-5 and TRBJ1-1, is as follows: DARVTQTPRHKVTEMGQEVTMRCQPILGHNTVFWYRQTMMQGLELLAYFRNRAPLDDSGMPKDRFSAEMPDATLATLKIQPSEPRDSAVYFCASGIDRGNTEAFFGQGTRLTVV.

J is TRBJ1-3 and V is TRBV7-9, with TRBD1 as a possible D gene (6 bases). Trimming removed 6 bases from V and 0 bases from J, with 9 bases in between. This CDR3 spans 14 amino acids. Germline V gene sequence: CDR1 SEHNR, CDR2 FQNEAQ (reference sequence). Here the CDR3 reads CASRGASSGNTIYF. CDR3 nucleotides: TGTGCCAGCAGGGGGGCATCCTCTGGAAACACCATATATTTT.

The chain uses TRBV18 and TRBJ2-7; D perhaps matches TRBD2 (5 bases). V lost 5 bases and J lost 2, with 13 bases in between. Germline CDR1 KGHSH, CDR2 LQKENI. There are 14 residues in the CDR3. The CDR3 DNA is TGTGCCAGCTCAACTTCGAGACTAACCTACGAGCAGTACTTC. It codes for CASSTSRLTYEQYF.

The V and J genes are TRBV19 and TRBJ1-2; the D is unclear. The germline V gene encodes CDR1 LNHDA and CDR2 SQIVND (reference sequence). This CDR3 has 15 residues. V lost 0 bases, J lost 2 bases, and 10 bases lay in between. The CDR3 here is CASSIDRENNYGYTF. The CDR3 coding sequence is TGTGCCAGTAGTATAGATCGGGAAAACAACTATGGCTACACCTTC.

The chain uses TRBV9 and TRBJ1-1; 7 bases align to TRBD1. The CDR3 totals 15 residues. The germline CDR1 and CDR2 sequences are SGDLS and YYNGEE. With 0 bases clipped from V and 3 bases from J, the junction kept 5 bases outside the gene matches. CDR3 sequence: CASSVGGDSYTEAFF. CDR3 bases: TGTGCCAGCAGCGTAGGGGGGGACAGTTACACTGAAGCTTTCTTT.

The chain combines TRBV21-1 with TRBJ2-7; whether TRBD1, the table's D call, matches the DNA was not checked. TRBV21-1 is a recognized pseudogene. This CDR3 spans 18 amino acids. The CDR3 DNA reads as TGTGCCAGCAGCGTCCGGGACAGGGAGCAGGAATTAGCCTACGAGCAGTACTTC. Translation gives CASSVRDREQELAYEQYF.

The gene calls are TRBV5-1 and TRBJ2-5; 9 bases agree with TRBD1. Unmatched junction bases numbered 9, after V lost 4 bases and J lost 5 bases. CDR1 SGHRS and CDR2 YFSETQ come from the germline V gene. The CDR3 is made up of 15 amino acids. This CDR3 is CASSAGQGLQETQYF. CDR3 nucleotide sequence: TGCGCCAGCAGCGCGGGACAGGGATTGCAGGAGACCCAGTACTTC.

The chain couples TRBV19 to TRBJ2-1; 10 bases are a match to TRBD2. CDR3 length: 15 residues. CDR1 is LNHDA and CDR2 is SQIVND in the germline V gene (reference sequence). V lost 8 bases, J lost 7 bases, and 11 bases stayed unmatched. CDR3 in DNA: TGTGCCAGTCATGACGCTAGCGGGAGTAGTAATGAGCAGTTCTTC. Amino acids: CASHDASGSSNEQFF.

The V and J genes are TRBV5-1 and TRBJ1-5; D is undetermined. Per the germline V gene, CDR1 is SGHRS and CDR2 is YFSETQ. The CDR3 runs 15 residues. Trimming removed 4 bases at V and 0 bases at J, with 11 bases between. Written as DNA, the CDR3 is TGCGCCAGCAGCCTAGACGTAGATAGCAATCAGCCCCAGCATTTT. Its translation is CASSLDVDSNQPQHF.

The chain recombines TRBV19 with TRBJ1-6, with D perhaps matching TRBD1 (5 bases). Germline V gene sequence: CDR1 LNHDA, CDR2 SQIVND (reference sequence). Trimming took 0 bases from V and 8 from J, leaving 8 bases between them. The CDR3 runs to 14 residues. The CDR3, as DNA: TGTGCCAGTAGTATAGAGGGGGGGGATTCACCCCTCCACTTT. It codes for CASSIEGGDSPLHF.

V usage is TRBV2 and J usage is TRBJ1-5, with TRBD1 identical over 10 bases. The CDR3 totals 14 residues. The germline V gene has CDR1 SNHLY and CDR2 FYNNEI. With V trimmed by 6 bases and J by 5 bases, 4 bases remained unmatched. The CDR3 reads CASRLGTGDQPQHF. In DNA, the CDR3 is TGTGCCAGCAGACTAGGGACAGGGGATCAGCCCCAGCATTTT.

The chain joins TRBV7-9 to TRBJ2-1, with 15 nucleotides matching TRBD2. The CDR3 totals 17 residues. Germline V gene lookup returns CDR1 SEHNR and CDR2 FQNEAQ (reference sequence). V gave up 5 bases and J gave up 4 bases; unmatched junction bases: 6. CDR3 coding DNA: TGTGCCAGCAGCCTCGGGACTAGCGGGGGGTCTTACAATGAGCAGTTCTTC. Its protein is CASSLGTSGGSYNEQFF.

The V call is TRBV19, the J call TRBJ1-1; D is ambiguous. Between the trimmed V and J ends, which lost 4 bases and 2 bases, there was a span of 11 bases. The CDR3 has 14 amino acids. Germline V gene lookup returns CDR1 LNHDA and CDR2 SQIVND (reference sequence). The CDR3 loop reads CASSTGRGNTEAFF. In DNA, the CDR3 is TGTGCCAGTAGTACCGGACGGGGTAACACTGAAGCTTTCTTT.

In DNA, the CDR3 is TGTGCCAGCTCACGGGGACAGGGGTCGGCTAACTATGGCTACACCTTC. Its protein product is CASSRGQGSANYGYTF. The V gene is TRBV18, the J gene TRBJ1-2, with 10 bases lining up with TRBD1. V shed 4 bases and J 0 bases; nucleotides not matched to a gene: 5. The CDR3 extends over 16 amino acids. Germline values: CDR1 KGHSH, CDR2 LQKENI.

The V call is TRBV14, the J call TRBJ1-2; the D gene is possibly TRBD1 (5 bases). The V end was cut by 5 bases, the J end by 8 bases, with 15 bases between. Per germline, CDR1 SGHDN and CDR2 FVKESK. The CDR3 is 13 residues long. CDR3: CASSLKRGFGYTF. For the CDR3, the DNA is TGTGCCAGCAGCTTAAAAAGGGGTTTCGGCTACACCTTC.

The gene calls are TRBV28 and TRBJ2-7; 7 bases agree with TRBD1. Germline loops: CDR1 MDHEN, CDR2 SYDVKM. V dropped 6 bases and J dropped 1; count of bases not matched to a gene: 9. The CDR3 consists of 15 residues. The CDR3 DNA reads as TGTGCCAGCAGCGTAACAGGGGAAGGGTCCTACGAGCAGTACTTC. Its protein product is CASSVTGEGSYEQYF.

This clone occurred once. CDR3 protein: CASSKGGLLISSYEQYF. DNA for the CDR3: TGTGCCAGCAGCAAAGGGGGACTCCTCATCTCCTCCTACGAGCAGTACTTC. The chain uses TRBV21-1 and TRBJ2-7; TRBD2 is the table's D call, not checked against the DNA. TRBV21-1 is a pseudogene segment. The CDR3 totals 17 residues.

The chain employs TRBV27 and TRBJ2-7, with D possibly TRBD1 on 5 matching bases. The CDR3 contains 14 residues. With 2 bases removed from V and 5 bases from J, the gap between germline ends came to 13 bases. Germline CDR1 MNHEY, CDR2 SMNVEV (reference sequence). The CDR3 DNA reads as TGTGCCAGCAGTTTACAGGGATATGGGAACGAGCAGTACTTC. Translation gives CASSLQGYGNEQYF.

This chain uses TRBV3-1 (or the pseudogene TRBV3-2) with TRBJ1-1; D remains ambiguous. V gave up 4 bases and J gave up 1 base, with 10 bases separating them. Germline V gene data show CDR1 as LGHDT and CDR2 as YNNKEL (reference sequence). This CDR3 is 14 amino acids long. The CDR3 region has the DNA TGTGCCAGCAGCCTCGGGTTTTCGAACACTGAAGCTTTCTTT. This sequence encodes CASSLGFSNTEAFF.

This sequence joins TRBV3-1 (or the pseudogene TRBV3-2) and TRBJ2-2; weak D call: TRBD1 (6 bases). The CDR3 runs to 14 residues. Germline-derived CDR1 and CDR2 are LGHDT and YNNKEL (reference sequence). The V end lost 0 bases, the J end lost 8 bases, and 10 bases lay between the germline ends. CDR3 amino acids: CASSQDWGLGELFF. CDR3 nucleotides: TGTGCCAGCAGCCAAGACTGGGGGCTTGGGGAGCTGTTTTTT.

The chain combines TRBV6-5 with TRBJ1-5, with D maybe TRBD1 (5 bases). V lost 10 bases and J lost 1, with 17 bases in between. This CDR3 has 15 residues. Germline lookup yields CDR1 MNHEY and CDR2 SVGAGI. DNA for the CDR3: TGTGCCACCGCAAGGGGCAGCCTCAGCAATCAGCCCCAGCATTTT. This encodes CATARGSLSNQPQHF.

In DNA, the CDR3 is TGTGCCAGCAGCCAGGGACAGGGTACGCGCAATCAGCCCCAGCATTTT. Translation gives CASSQGQGTRNQPQHF. The rearrangement joins TRBV3-1 (or the pseudogene TRBV3-2) to TRBJ1-5; 9 bases map to TRBD1. Trimming at V came to 3 bases and at J to 2 bases, leaving 5 bases not matched to a gene. From germline, CDR1 is LGHDT and CDR2 YNNKEL (reference sequence). The CDR3 length is 16 residues.

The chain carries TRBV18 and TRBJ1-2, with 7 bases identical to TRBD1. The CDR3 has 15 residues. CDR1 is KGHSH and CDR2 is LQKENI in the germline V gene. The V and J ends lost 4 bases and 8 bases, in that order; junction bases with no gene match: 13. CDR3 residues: CASSRTGTTDGGYTF. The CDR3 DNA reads TGTGCCAGCTCACGGACAGGTACAACAGATGGGGGCTACACCTTC.

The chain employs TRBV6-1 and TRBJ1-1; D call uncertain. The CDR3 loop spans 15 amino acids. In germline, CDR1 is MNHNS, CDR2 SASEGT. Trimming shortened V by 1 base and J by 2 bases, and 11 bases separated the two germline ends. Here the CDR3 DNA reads TGTGCCAGCAGTGAAGGGGAGGGAGTAAACACTGAAGCTTTCTTT. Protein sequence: CASSEGEGVNTEAFF.

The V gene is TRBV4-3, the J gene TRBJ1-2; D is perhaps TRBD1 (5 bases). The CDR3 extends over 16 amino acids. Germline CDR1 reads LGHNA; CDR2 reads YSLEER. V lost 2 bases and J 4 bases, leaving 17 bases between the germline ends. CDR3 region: CASSQFGSGAGYGYTF. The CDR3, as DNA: TGCGCCAGCAGCCAATTCGGATCTGGGGCAGGCTATGGCTACACCTTC.

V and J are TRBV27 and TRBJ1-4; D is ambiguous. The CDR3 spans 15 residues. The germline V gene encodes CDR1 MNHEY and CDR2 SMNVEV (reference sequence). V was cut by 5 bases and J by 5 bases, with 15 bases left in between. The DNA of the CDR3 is TGTGCCAGCAGTCACCTGGGGAGCCTAAATGAAAAACTGTTTTTT. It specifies CASSHLGSLNEKLFF. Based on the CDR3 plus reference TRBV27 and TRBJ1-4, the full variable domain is EAQVTQNPRYLITVTGKKLTVTCSQNMNHEYMSWYRQDPGLGLRQIYYSMNVEVTDKGDVPEGYKVSRKEKRNFPLILESPSPNQTSLYFCASSHLGSLNEKLFFGSGTQLSVL.